This passage covers 13 T cell receptor beta chains from one sample sequenced in a study of blood T cell repertoires in COVID-19. TCRdb's copy holds only in-frame clones and misses some; the assay was immunoSEQ multiplex PCR. This sample has more than 250,000 clones, with around 87% found just once. Source material: PBMCs or T cells enriched from blood (not recorded which). The receptors stem from a woman aged 25 to 39 who had recovered from COVID-19.

The chain has TRBV15 and TRBJ2-7, with a possible D match to TRBD2 (5 bases). This CDR3 has 12 amino acids. Germline lookup yields CDR1 LNHNV and CDR2 YYDKDF (reference sequence). The V and J ends lost 0 bases and 10 bases respectively, with 10 bases between them. CDR3 sequence (DNA): TGTGCCACCAGCAGAGATAGCGAGCTTCAGTACTTC. This codes for CATSRDSELQYF. Variable domain in full (rest from reference TRBV15 and TRBJ2-7): DAMVIQNPRYQVTQFGKPVTLSCSQTLNHNVMYWYQQKSSQAPKLLFHYYDKDFNNEADTPDNFQSRRPNTSFCFLDIRSPGLGDTAMYLCATSRDSELQYFGPGTRLTVT.

The rearrangement links TRBV4-1 to TRBJ1-5; D perhaps matches TRBD1 (5 bases). The CDR3 is 13 amino acids. Germline lookup yields CDR1 MGHRA and CDR2 YSYEKL. V shed 3 bases and J shed 9 bases, with 12 bases lying between them. The CDR3 is CASSQIGAGPQHF. DNA of the CDR3: TGCGCCAGCAGCCAGATAGGGGCCGGGCCCCAGCATTTT.

This clone has only one observation. J is TRBJ1-5 and V is TRBV30, with 7 bases aligning to TRBD1. The CDR3 length is 15 residues. Unmatched junction bases numbered 17, after V lost 4 bases and J lost 11 bases. The germline V gene encodes CDR1 GTSNPN and CDR2 SVGIG (reference sequence). The chain's CDR3 is CAWKAVGGVGGAQHF. In DNA, the CDR3 is TGTGCCTGGAAAGCGGTAGGGGGCGTCGGTGGAGCCCAGCATTTT.

This sequence joins TRBV6-6 and TRBJ2-5; the D is unclear. The V gene lost 2 bases and the J gene lost 5 bases, with 6 bases spanning the gap. From germline, CDR1 is MNHNY and CDR2 SVGAGI (reference sequence). The length of the CDR3 is 12 residues. The DNA of the CDR3 is TGTGCCAGCAGTTACCAGGCGGAGACCCAGTACTTC. The encoded protein is CASSYQAETQYF.

The chain links TRBV20-1 to TRBJ1-2; 9 nucleotides line up with TRBD1. The CDR3 totals 14 residues. The germline V gene encodes CDR1 DFQATT and CDR2 SNEGSKA (reference sequence). J lost 6 bases, V lost 3 bases, and 8 bases had no gene match. CDR3 sequence (DNA): TGCAGTGCTAGTTCCGGGACAGGGAACGATGGCTACACCTTC. This codes for CSASSGTGNDGYTF.

The rearrangement uses TRBV19 and TRBJ2-2; 7 nucleotides line up with TRBD1. This CDR3 contains 17 residues. After removal of 2 bases from V and 0 bases from J, the junction contained 6 bases not matched to a gene. From germline, CDR1 is LNHDA and CDR2 SQIVND (reference sequence). The CDR3 DNA follows: TGTGCCAGTAGTATATTAAAGGGGGCGGCGAACACCGGGGAGCTGTTTTTT. This codes for CASSILKGAANTGELFF.

The chain employs TRBV28 and TRBJ1-2, with a weak D call TRBD1 (6 bases). Trimming shortened V by 2 bases and J by 6 bases, and 10 bases separated the two germline ends. The germline V gene encodes CDR1 MDHEN and CDR2 SYDVKM. This CDR3 is 13 amino acids long. The chain's CDR3 is CASSLMSGDGYTF. The CDR3 bases are TGTGCCAGCAGTTTAATGTCAGGGGATGGCTACACCTTC.

The chain has TRBV5-1 and TRBJ1-5, with 7 positions matching TRBD1. This CDR3 has 16 residues. Trimming took 1 base from V and 4 from J; bases not matched to a gene: 8. Germline values: CDR1 SGHRS, CDR2 YFSETQ. The CDR3: CASSLSPGGQNQPQHF. The DNA for the CDR3 is TGCGCCAGCAGCTTGTCTCCAGGGGGGCAAAATCAGCCCCAGCATTTT.

This rearrangement joins TRBV19 to TRBJ2-2, with TRBD1 matching 9 bases. The V gene's germline CDR1 is LNHDA and CDR2 SQIVND (reference sequence). This CDR3 comprises 14 residues. V lost 5 bases, J lost 6 bases, and 4 bases stayed unmatched. This chain's CDR3 is CASSRTGAAGELFF. The CDR3 DNA reads as TGTGCCAGTAGTCGGACAGGGGCCGCCGGGGAGCTGTTTTTT. Looking up the rest from reference TRBV19 and TRBJ2-2 gives the full variable domain: DGGITQSPKYLFRKEGQNVTLSCEQNLNHDAMYWYRQDPGQGLRLIYYSQIVNDFQKGDIAEGYSVSREKKESFPLTVTSAQKNPTAFYLCASSRTGAAGELFFGEGSRLTVL.

V is TRBV7-3 and J is TRBJ2-3; 7 bases line up with TRBD1. Germline V gene lookup returns CDR1 SGHTA and CDR2 FQGTGA. The junction had 7 bases not matched to a gene; V was cut back by 5 bases and J by 2 bases. The CDR3 sequence is 15 residues long. The CDR3 spells CASSRTGSPTDTQYF. CDR3 in DNA: TGTGCCAGCAGCCGGACAGGCTCTCCCACAGATACGCAGTATTTT.

The rearrangement joins TRBV5-1 to TRBJ2-3; D is possibly TRBD2 (5 bases). CDR3 length: 14 amino acids. The V gene's germline CDR1 is SGHRS and CDR2 YFSETQ. The V end was cut by 5 bases, the J end by 1 base, with 11 bases between. CDR3 residues: CASRPLAGTDTQYF. Written as DNA, the CDR3 is TGCGCCAGCAGGCCCCTAGCCGGCACAGATACGCAGTATTTT.

This clone has just a few counts. J is TRBJ1-2 and V is TRBV29-1; possibly TRBD1 for D (5 bases). This CDR3 is 12 amino acids long. Germline CDR1 and CDR2: SQVTM and ANQGSEA. Trimming stripped 3 bases from V and 4 bases from J, with 9 bases between. The CDR3 sequence: CSVDQGGYGYTF. CDR3 DNA sequence: TGCAGCGTTGATCAGGGAGGCTATGGCTACACCTTC.

This rearrangement joins TRBV2 to TRBJ1-5; D is uncertain. The CDR3 is 12 residues long. Trimming removed 6 bases from V and 5 bases from J, with 8 bases in between. Germline V gene data show CDR1 as SNHLY and CDR2 as FYNNEI. This chain's CDR3 is CASRATDQPQHF. CDR3 nucleotide sequence: TGTGCCAGCAGAGCGACGGATCAGCCCCAGCATTTT. Combining the CDR3 with reference TRBV2 and TRBJ1-5 gives the whole variable domain EPEVTQTPSHQVTQMGQEVILRCVPISNHLYFYWYRQILGQKVEFLVSFYNNEISEKSEIFDDQFSVERPDGSNFTLKIRSTKLEDSAMYFCASRATDQPQHFGDGTRLSIL.